What follows are 7 T cell receptor beta chains derived from one specimen sequenced in a study of TIL therapy for anti-PD-1-resistant metastatic lung cancer. Time point indicated: pre-treatment sample, taken before nivolumab and TIL therapy. The libraries were made with immunoSEQ v3. This table comes from immunoSEQ multiplex PCR, and its TCRdb copy is limited to in-frame clones, with some not included. The table has about 50,000 clones, around three quarters seen once. Sequencing used blood, obtained at baseline. These receptors originate from a woman between 30 and 79 years old with non-small cell lung cancer.

The chain joins TRBV25-1 to TRBJ1-5; D ambiguous. Trimming cost V 3 bases and J 1 base, with 7 bases left between them. Germline CDR1 MGHDK, CDR2 SYGVNS. CDR3 length: 14 amino acids. CDR3: CASSDFQSNQPQHF. In nucleotides, the CDR3 is TGTGCCAGCAGTGATTTTCAGAGCAATCAGCCCCAGCATTTT. The full variable domain, in which reference TRBV25-1 and TRBJ1-5 provide the parts outside the CDR3, is EADIYQTPRYLVIGTGKKITLECSQTMGHDKMYWYQQDPGMELHLIHYSYGVNSTEKGDLSSESTVSRIRTEHFPLTLESARPSHTSQYLCASSDFQSNQPQHFGDGTRLSIL.

This sequence joins TRBV7-9 and TRBJ2-1; TRBD2 agrees at 8 bases. The germline V gene has CDR1 SEHNR and CDR2 FQNEAQ (reference sequence). J gave up 7 bases and V 2 bases, and 7 bases lay outside the gene matches. The CDR3 covers 15 residues. CDR3 coding DNA: TGTGCCAGCAGCTTATTAGGCGGGAGGCCTAATGAGCAGTTCTTC. Translation gives CASSLLGGRPNEQFF.

The chain joins TRBV5-6 to TRBJ2-6; the match to TRBD2 covers 7 bases. Germline lookup yields CDR1 SGHDT and CDR2 YYEEEE. J was trimmed by 4 bases and V by 7 bases; bases with no gene match: 5. The CDR3 runs 14 residues. In nucleotides, the CDR3 is TGTGCCAGCGGCGGGGGTGCCGGGGCCAACGTCCTGACTTTC. The encoded protein is CASGGGAGANVLTF.

The chain links TRBV11-2 to TRBJ2-1; 13 bases fit TRBD2. The germline V gene has CDR1 SGHAT and CDR2 FQNNGV. The V and J ends lost 4 bases and 4 bases, in that order; junction bases with no gene match: 13. The CDR3 has 19 amino acids. This chain's CDR3 is CASSSPMGLAGTTYNEQFF. The CDR3 DNA reads as TGTGCCAGCAGCTCCCCGATGGGACTAGCGGGAACAACTTACAATGAGCAGTTCTTC. Using reference TRBV11-2 and TRBJ2-1 for the parts outside the CDR3, the full variable domain is EAGVAQSPRYKIIEKRQSVAFWCNPISGHATLYWYQQILGQGPKLLIQFQNNGVVDDSQLPKDRFSAERLKGVDSTLKIQPAKLEDSAVYLCASSSPMGLAGTTYNEQFFGPGTRLTVL.

The chain couples TRBV7-9 to TRBJ2-3, with D unresolved. The germline V and J ends were trimmed by 1 base and 1 base, with 6 bases remaining between them. The CDR3 is made up of 14 amino acids. From germline, CDR1 is SEHNR and CDR2 FQNEAQ (reference sequence). The CDR3 sequence is CASSLGEGTDTQYF. In nucleotides, the CDR3 is TGTGCCAGCAGCTTAGGGGAAGGCACAGATACGCAGTATTTT.

The rearrangement joins TRBV4-2 to TRBJ2-3, with 14 bases aligning to TRBD2. Germline CDR1 reads LGHNA; CDR2 reads YNFKEQ. After removal of 1 base from V and 1 base from J, the junction contained 4 bases not matched to a gene. There are 18 residues in the CDR3. This CDR3 reads CASSQVGTSGGGTDTQYF. Here the CDR3 DNA reads TGTGCCAGCAGCCAAGTAGGGACTAGCGGGGGAGGCACAGATACGCAGTATTTT.

This clone was observed once. V is TRBV30 and J is TRBJ2-1; 7 bases agree with TRBD2. Germline assignment: CDR1 GTSNPN and CDR2 SVGIG (reference sequence). With 1 base clipped from V and 1 base from J, the junction kept 10 bases outside the gene matches. CDR3 size: 17 residues. The CDR3 coding sequence is TGTGCCTGGAGTGCATGGGGTAGCGGGCTGTCCTACAATGAGCAGTTCTTC. Its translation is CAWSAWGSGLSYNEQFF.